Listed below are T cell receptor beta chains from one sample, sequenced in a study of post-analysis software for immune sequencing data. One entry per CDR3 protein results from TCRdb running MiXCR on the PCR reads. The repertoire holds more than 450,000 distinct CDR3 sequences, with under 40% as singletons. Specimen: blood. The receptors stem from a girl aged 2 to 17 with multiple sclerosis. Both conserved end residues are part of each CDR3. Clone size is given for some rows only: seen once, a few or many times, or a class if the clone is expanded.

v_call clone_size cdr3_aa
TRBV6-1 - CASSEGSQPQHF
TRBV6-6 - CASSYDPRRSNTGELFF
TRBV7-9 many CASSLLVSNEQFF
TRBV6-2/TRBV6-3 few CASSYSWTELGNTEAFF
TRBV4-1 few CASSTPGAAFNEQFF
TRBV12-3/TRBV12-4 few CASSLGLYTGELFF
TRBV29-1 - CSVGTGAYGYTF
TRBV10-3 many CATRGQSGGDLYEQYF
TRBV20-1 - CSARKLGVGSVGELFF
TRBV6-5 - CASSYDRGMNTEAFF
TRBV12-5 - CASGLVEGGGLWDEQFF
TRBV12-3/TRBV12-4 - CASSLTLLGNTEAFF
TRBV10-3 few CAISETRDNYEQYF
TRBV6-1 - CASRGGQGQNHGYTF
TRBV28 once CASSFRNTDTQYF
TRBV7-3 many CASSEEGGYGYTF
TRBV29-1 - CNVVGTQETQYF
TRBV20-1 few CSARQTTNEKLFF
TRBV2 once CASQTGTNTEAFF
TRBV5-5 - CASSHLTKLMDYEQYF
TRBV29-1 many CSVDWDRAYNEQFF
TRBV4-1 few CASSRGDRVANYGYTF
TRBV24-1 many CATSDTEREEQFF
TRBV10-3 - CAISEAGQGFSGANVLTF
TRBV5-1 few CASSRPGQGDEQFF
TRBV6-5 - CASSYQGAREQYF
TRBV11-2 - CASTSPLAGGITQYF
TRBV18 - CASFPPGAGGYNEQFF
TRBV5-1 many CASSLGQGRETQYF